This TCR beta chain was captured by sequencing in a study of Ad26.COV2.S vaccination and SARS-CoV-2 variants. Study details: The study gave Ad26.COV2.S intramuscularly, once or twice 56 days apart. Study-level points and caveats: Spike-specific TCR breadth in vaccine recipients exceeded that seen in placebo recipients. TCR breadth and depth analyses may have underestimated total T cell responses.

TCRdb's copy holds only in-frame clones and misses some; the assay was immunoSEQ multiplex PCR. The table shows fewer than 400,000 clones, with 85% to 90% occurring only once. V lost 4 bases and J 5 bases, leaving 11 bases between the germline ends. Germline-derived CDR1 and CDR2 are SGHDN and FVKESK. The CDR3 totals 13 residues. Concerning this clone: Its matching antigen is unknown.

As to treatment: around 19 received Ad26.COV2.S at low or high dose, single or two shots; 5 received placebo; per-sample allocation not given. At day 63 after the first vaccine or placebo injection, samples were drawn. The source was peripheral blood, collected in a trial of Ad26.COV2.S vaccine versus placebo. The sequence came from a person between 18 and 60 years old who received the Ad26.COV2.S COVID-19 vaccine or a placebo. This rearrangement joins TRBV14 to TRBJ1-1; D gene ambiguous. CDR3 sequence (DNA): TGTGCCAGCAGCCTCGCCAGTAATACTGAAGCTTTCTTT. This sequence encodes CASSLASNTEAFF.